Listed here are 20 T cell receptor beta chains from one sample, sequenced in a study of Tregs in tolerant kidney transplant recipients. Method: immunoSEQ multiplex PCR; TCRdb's copy keeps in-frame clones and lacks some. The sample holds roughly 64,000 clones; more than 95% are singletons and the top ten take 0.34%. Sequences were derived from Tregs from blood, sampled before the transplant. The receptors come from a human donor who received a combined kidney and bone marrow transplant.

This rearrangement joins TRBV29-1 to TRBJ2-1; TRBD2 agrees at 10 bases. The junction had 5 bases not matched to a gene; V was cut back by 5 bases and J by 4 bases. CDR3 length equals 14 residues. Germline CDR1 SQVTM, CDR2 ANQGSEA. CDR3 residues: CSVSSGGAYNEQFF. DNA for the CDR3: TGCAGCGTTTCTAGCGGGGGCGCTTACAATGAGCAGTTCTTC.

The chain joins TRBV23-1 to TRBJ1-1; weak D call: TRBD1 (5 bases). TRBV23-1 is classed as an ORF, of uncertain function. Trimming took off 6 bases at V and 1 base at J, with 15 bases between the two ends. The CDR3 covers 15 residues. CDR3 DNA: TGCGCCAGCAGCCGAATCAGGGTGAGGAACACTGAAGCTTTCTTT. It translates to CASSRIRVRNTEAFF.

This sequence joins TRBV29-1 and TRBJ1-3; TRBD1 aligns across 7 bases. V was clipped by 0 bases and J by 8 bases; unmatched bases: 4. The CDR3 sequence is 13 residues long. Per germline, CDR1 SQVTM and CDR2 ANQGSEA. Here the CDR3 reads CSVEDRGIDTIYF. The CDR3 coding sequence is TGCAGCGTTGAAGACAGGGGGATCGACACCATATATTTT.

The rearrangement links TRBV7-2 to TRBJ2-5; perhaps TRBD2 as D (7 bases). This CDR3 has 17 amino acids. V shed 0 bases and J shed 0 bases, with 14 bases lying between them. The V gene's germline CDR1 is SGHTA and CDR2 FQGNSA. The CDR3 spells CASSLAPGGQYQETQYF. The CDR3 DNA is TGTGCCAGCAGCTTAGCTCCCGGGGGGCAGTACCAAGAGACCCAGTACTTC.

The rearrangement joins TRBV28 to TRBJ1-3; D ambiguous. There are 13 residues in the CDR3. Germline V gene data show CDR1 as MDHEN and CDR2 as SYDVKM. Trimming removed 4 bases from V and 4 bases from J, with 8 bases in between. The CDR3 DNA follows: TGTGCCAGCAGTTCCAACTTAGGAAACACCATATATTTT. It specifies CASSSNLGNTIYF.

The gene calls are TRBV7-3 and TRBJ2-1; tentatively, D is TRBD2 (5 bases). The CDR3 is made up of 14 amino acids. V gave up 1 base and J gave up 8 bases, with 12 bases separating them. The germline CDR1 and CDR2 sequences are SGHTA and FQGTGA. CDR3 sequence (DNA): TGTGCCAGCAGCTTAATGGCGGCGCGGGATGAGCAGTTCTTC. As protein: CASSLMAARDEQFF.

This chain links TRBV5-4 with TRBJ1-2; 7 bases fit TRBD1. V lost 2 bases and J lost 6; bases outside the gene matches: 4. The CDR3 extends over 13 amino acids. In germline, CDR1 is SGHNT, CDR2 YYREEE (reference sequence). CDR3 coding DNA: TGTGCCAGCAGCTTCGACAGGGTGAATGGCTACACCTTC. Encoded protein: CASSFDRVNGYTF.

The gene calls are TRBV4-1 and TRBJ2-2; a possible D gene is TRBD2 (6 bases). This CDR3 is built from 16 residues. The germline V gene encodes CDR1 MGHRA and CDR2 YSYEKL. V was cut by 6 bases and J by 0 bases, with 14 bases left in between. The DNA of the CDR3 is TGCGCCAGCAGTCCAGAAAGCGGGTCGAACACCGGGGAGCTGTTTTTT. Translation gives CASSPESGSNTGELFF.

The chain combines TRBV19 with TRBJ2-1, with 10 nucleotides matching TRBD2. The CDR3 is 16 amino acids. Germline V gives CDR1 LNHDA, CDR2 SQIVND (reference sequence). The J segment lost 7 bases and the V segment lost 7 bases, leaving 13 bases of the junction unmatched. The CDR3, as DNA: TGTGCCAGTACAAACTTTAAGGCTAGCGGGAGTAATGAGCAGTTCTTC. Translation: CASTNFKASGSNEQFF.

The rearrangement uses TRBV14 and TRBJ1-1; possible D gene TRBD1, 6 bases. The V gene lost 3 bases and the J gene lost 10 bases, with 27 bases spanning the gap. The germline CDR1 and CDR2 sequences are SGHDN and FVKESK. The CDR3 totals 17 residues. Here the CDR3 reads CASSHWAGELGALGAFF. As DNA, the CDR3 is TGTGCCAGCAGCCATTGGGCAGGGGAGTTAGGGGCTTTGGGAGCTTTCTTT.

This clone was observed a single time. The CDR3 DNA reads TGTGCCAGCAGTGAAGTTGGTGTGGGACTCATAAGGAGCTACGAGCAGTACTTC. Protein product: CASSEVGVGLIRSYEQYF. J is TRBJ2-7 and V is TRBV6-1; D perhaps matches TRBD2 (6 bases). Germline-derived CDR1 and CDR2 are MNHNS and SASEGT. The CDR3 length is 18 residues. Trimming removed 1 base from V and 3 bases from J, with 22 bases in between.

V is TRBV4-1 and J is TRBJ2-7; 11 positions agree with TRBD2. This CDR3 is built from 17 residues. With V trimmed by 1 base and J by 5 bases, 10 bases remained unmatched. Germline CDR1 MGHRA, CDR2 YSYEKL. This chain's CDR3 is CASSQGPSPGLADEQYF. In nucleotides, the CDR3 is TGCGCCAGCAGCCAAGGACCCTCTCCGGGACTAGCGGACGAGCAGTACTTC.

This clone showed up just once. The V gene is TRBV6-1, the J gene TRBJ2-7; D is unresolved. The germline V and J ends were trimmed by 7 bases and 3 bases, with 10 bases remaining between them. CDR1 is MNHNS and CDR2 is SASEGT in the germline V gene. There are 12 residues in the CDR3. The DNA for the CDR3 is TGTGCCAGCACTGGGCCGCGCTACGAGCAGTACTTC. This sequence encodes CASTGPRYEQYF.

The table lists this clone with a count of one. The J gene is TRBJ2-3, the V gene TRBV7-2, with TRBD1 as a possible D gene (6 bases). The CDR3 covers 14 residues. Germline CDR1 reads SGHTA; CDR2 reads FQGNSA. Trimming removed 5 bases from V and 4 bases from J, with 13 bases in between. The CDR3 here is CASSINTGPDTQYF. CDR3 bases: TGTGCCAGCAGCATTAACACAGGGCCAGATACGCAGTATTTT.

This chain uses TRBV29-1 with TRBJ2-1; 7 bases are shared with TRBD2. Germline loops: CDR1 SQVTM, CDR2 ANQGSEA. There are 12 residues in the CDR3. V shed 7 bases, J shed 8 bases, and the junction held 8 bases outside the gene matches. CDR3 amino acids: CSAWGGSDEQFF. CDR3 bases: TGCAGCGCCTGGGGGGGAAGCGATGAGCAGTTCTTC.

The rearrangement links TRBV4-2 to TRBJ2-7; 10 bases match TRBD1. V was clipped by 2 bases and J by 1 base; unmatched bases: 11. Looked up from germline, CDR1 is LGHNA and CDR2 is YNFKEQ. CDR3 size: 18 residues. The CDR3 coding sequence is TGTGCCAGCAGCCAATTAAGGTGGGGACAGGGGTTGTCCTACGAGCAGTACTTC. Translation gives CASSQLRWGQGLSYEQYF.

The chain couples TRBV5-1 to TRBJ1-1, with TRBD1 matching 10 bases. V lost 2 bases to trimming and J lost 5 bases; unmatched junction nucleotides: 6. The CDR3 consists of 15 residues. Germline CDR1 and CDR2: SGHRS and YFSETQ. The CDR3 DNA reads as TGCGCCAGCAGCTTATGGACAGGGGGAAGGACTGAAGCTTTCTTT. It specifies CASSLWTGGRTEAFF.

This chain joins TRBV7-8 and TRBJ2-5; 11 bases agree with TRBD2. This CDR3 contains 17 residues. V shed 2 bases and J 4 bases; nucleotides not matched to a gene: 9. Germline-derived CDR1 and CDR2 are SGHVS and FQNEAQ. CDR3 protein: CASSLNSAGTSGETQYF. CDR3 DNA sequence: TGTGCCAGCAGCTTAAATAGCGCCGGGACTAGCGGAGAGACCCAGTACTTC.

The chain has TRBV2 and TRBJ2-5, with D possibly TRBD2 on 5 matching bases. In germline, CDR1 is SNHLY, CDR2 FYNNEI. Trimming left V 3 bases short and J 2 bases short, with 13 bases between. The CDR3 has 15 residues. In DNA, the CDR3 is TGTGCCAGCAGTGACGAGGGCCGAGGACAAGAGACCCAGTACTTC. This sequence encodes CASSDEGRGQETQYF.

The chain links TRBV18 to TRBJ2-5; TRBD1 matches at 7 bases. CDR3 length equals 14 residues. Trimming cost V 3 bases and J 5 bases; bases outside gene matches: 6. The germline V gene has CDR1 KGHSH and CDR2 LQKENI. The CDR3 here is CASSPRRGPETQYF. The CDR3 bases are TGTGCCAGCTCACCGCGAAGGGGGCCGGAGACCCAGTACTTC.